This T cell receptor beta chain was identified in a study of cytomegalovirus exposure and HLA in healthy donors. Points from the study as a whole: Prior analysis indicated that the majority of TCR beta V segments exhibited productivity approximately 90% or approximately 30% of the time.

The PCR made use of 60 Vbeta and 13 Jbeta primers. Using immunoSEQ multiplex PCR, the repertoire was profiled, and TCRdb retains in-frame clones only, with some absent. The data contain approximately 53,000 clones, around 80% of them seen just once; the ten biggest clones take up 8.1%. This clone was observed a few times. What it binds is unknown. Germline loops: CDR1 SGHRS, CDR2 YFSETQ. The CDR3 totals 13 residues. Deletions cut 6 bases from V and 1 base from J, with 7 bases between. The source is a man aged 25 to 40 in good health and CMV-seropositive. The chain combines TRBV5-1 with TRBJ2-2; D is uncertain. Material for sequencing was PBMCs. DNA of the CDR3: TGCGCCAGCATCGCCAGGAACACCGGGGAGCTGTTTTTT. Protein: CASIARNTGELFF.